This T cell receptor (beta chain) was observed in a study of graft-versus-host responses after intestinal transplantation. In the case of this clone: The antigen remains unidentified.

Study observations and caveats: Researchers found GvH clones in recipient marrow, and some showed up first in ileum or blood.

TCRdb's table, derived via immunoSEQ multiplex PCR, lists solely in-frame clones and lacks some. This sample has tens of thousands of clones; 90% to 95% occur once, and the top ten carry 0.22%. Germline CDR1 reads MNHEY; CDR2 reads SMNVEV (reference sequence). V dropped 2 bases and J dropped 0 bases, with 5 bases sitting between them. There are 14 residues in the CDR3. The V and J genes are TRBV27 and TRBJ2-1; D is unclear. This specimen was unstimulated CD8+ T cells sorted from spleen or lymph node cells, taken before transplant. The receptor's source is a human donor who was the organ donor for an intestinal transplant. The DNA of the CDR3 is TGTGCCAGCAGTTTAGTTAGCTCCTACAATGAGCAGTTCTTC. This translates into CASSLVSSYNEQFF.